These T cell receptor beta chains were read from a single sample in a study of cytomegalovirus exposure and HLA in healthy donors. TCRdb's table, derived via immunoSEQ multiplex PCR, lists solely in-frame clones and lacks some. The table has around 140,000 clones, about 80% seen once. Source material: PBMCs. Source of these receptors: a man aged 25 to 40 in good health and CMV-seropositive. Both conserved end residues are part of each CDR3. D genes are given only for firm matches.

D: TRBD1
V: TRBV29-1
length: 14
J: TRBJ1-2
DNA: TGCAGCGTTTCGGCCAGGGGGCTTGACTATGGCTACACCTTC
CDR3: CSVSARGLDYGYTF

D: NA
V: TRBV28
length: 12
J: TRBJ1-5
DNA: TGTAGTACATCGAGGAGCAATCAGCCCCAGCATTTT
CDR3: CSTSRSNQPQHF

D: NA
V: TRBV7-3
length: 13
J: TRBJ2-2
DNA: TGTGCCAGCAGACGGGCGAACACCGGGGAGCTGTTTTTT
CDR3: CASRRANTGELFF

D: TRBD2
V: TRBV28
length: 15
J: TRBJ2-7
DNA: TGTGCCAGCAGTTTAAACCGCGGGAGGGACTACGAGCAGTACTTC
CDR3: CASSLNRGRDYEQYF

D: NA
V: TRBV7-9
length: 12
J: TRBJ2-1
DNA: TGTTCCAGCAGCGACCGGTTGCGGGAGCAGTTCTTC
CDR3: CSSSDRLREQFF

D: NA
V: TRBV6-1
length: 15
J: TRBJ2-7
DNA: TGTGCCAGCAGTGAAAAACAGGGTCGCTACTACGAGCAGTACTTC
CDR3: CASSEKQGRYYEQYF

D: NA
V: TRBV6-1
length: 14
J: TRBJ1-2
DNA: TGTGCCAGCAGTGCCACGTGGGAGTCCTATGGCTACACCTTC
CDR3: CASSATWESYGYTF

D: NA
V: TRBV5-1
length: 15
J: TRBJ1-2
DNA: TGCGCCAGCAGCTTATCCCCAAACGGGGGCTATGGCTACACCTTC
CDR3: CASSLSPNGGYGYTF

D: TRBD1
V: TRBV9
length: 14
J: TRBJ1-5
DNA: TGTGCCAGCAGCGGACAGGGGGCGGGTCAGCCCCAGCATTTT
CDR3: CASSGQGAGQPQHF

D: TRBD1
V: TRBV15
length: 16
J: TRBJ1-1
DNA: TGTGCCACCATCCTTCGGGGACAGGGGGCCGTAACTGAAGCTTTCTTT
CDR3: CATILRGQGAVTEAFF